Presented here are 13 T cell receptor beta chains from one specimen sequenced in a study of T cell repertoires in cytomegalovirus infection. TCRdb used MiXCR to reprocess the reads, holding one entry per CDR3 protein. The sample lists 450,000 to 650,000 distinct CDR3 sequences, 26% occurring once. The sequencing input was PBMCs. The receptors stem from a human donor in good health (CMV status not recorded). Some clones in this sample may be carry-over from other donors' samples.

The rearrangement joins TRBV6-2 or TRBV6-3 to TRBJ2-7, with 12 bases that match TRBD2. This CDR3 has 17 amino acids. V was pared by 2 bases and J by 0 bases, with 5 bases of the junction left unmatched. Per the germline V gene, CDR1 is MNHEY and CDR2 is SVGEGT. The CDR3 reads CASSYRTSGAYSYEQYV. The CDR3 region has the DNA TGTGCCAGCAGTTACCGGACTAGCGGGGCCTACTCCTACGAGCAGTACGTC.

This chain joins TRBV23-1 and TRBJ2-7; 7 bases match TRBD1. TRBV23-1 is sorted into the ORF group, with uncertain function. The junction had 13 bases not matched to a gene; V was cut back by 5 bases and J by 3 bases. This CDR3 is 16 amino acids long. The CDR3 bases are TGCGCCAGCAGTGTTGGTCTAACGACAGGGCGCTACGAGCAGTACGTC. Translation gives CASSVGLTTGRYEQYV.

This chain joins TRBV5-8 and TRBJ1-5; 7 bases match TRBD1. This CDR3 is built from 15 residues. The germline CDR1 and CDR2 sequences are SGHTS and YDEGEE. Trimming took 3 bases from V and 8 from J; bases not matched to a gene: 11. The CDR3 region has the DNA TGTGCCAGCAGCTCGGGGACAGCCGGAGGGGAGCCCCAGCATTTT. Amino acids: CASSSGTAGGEPQHF.

This clonotype was observed a few times. The V and J genes are TRBV20-1 and TRBJ1-5, with D possibly being TRBD1 (6 bases). Germline loops: CDR1 DFQATT, CDR2 SNEGSKA (reference sequence). The CDR3 has 13 amino acids. Deletions cut 7 bases from V and 3 bases from J, with 13 bases between. The CDR3: CSVGQGFNQPQHF. DNA for the CDR3: TGCAGTGTGGGACAAGGGTTCAATCAGCCCCAGCATTTT.

This chain links TRBV7-3 with TRBJ2-1; 7 bases match TRBD1. The CDR3 loop spans 15 amino acids. Germline V lookup: CDR1 SGHTA, CDR2 FQGTGA. V lost 3 bases, J lost 5 bases, and 7 bases stayed unmatched. The CDR3 loop reads CASSFRTTGNNEQFF. The CDR3 coding sequence is TGTGCCAGCAGCTTCCGGACGACAGGGAACAATGAGCAGTTCTTC.

This clonotype occurred many times. The chain uses TRBV15 and TRBJ1-1; D remains unclear. V lost 0 bases and J lost 5, with 10 bases in between. Looked up from germline, CDR1 is LNHNV and CDR2 is YYDKDF (reference sequence). The length of the CDR3 is 14 residues. In DNA form, the CDR3 reads TGTGCCACCAGCAGAGATCATGCCGGGACTGAAGCTTTCTTT. This sequence encodes CATSRDHAGTEAFF.

This clonotype was recorded a few times. The chain couples TRBV12-3 or TRBV12-4 to TRBJ2-5; 7 bases map to TRBD2. The CDR3 contains 14 residues. The V and J ends lost 7 bases and 1 base, in that order; junction bases with no gene match: 6. The CDR3 protein is CASKGLTTQETQYF. The CDR3 DNA is TGTGCCAGCAAGGGACTAACTACCCAAGAGACCCAGTACTTC.

This clonotype was observed many times. V and J are TRBV7-8 and TRBJ1-2, with a tentative D call TRBD1 (5 bases). Germline V gives CDR1 SGHVS, CDR2 FQNEAQ. The V end lost 0 bases, the J end lost 0 bases, and 11 bases lay between the germline ends. The CDR3 consists of 16 residues. CDR3 nucleotide sequence: TGTGCCAGCAGCTTAGCGAGAACAGGACCTAACTATGGCTACACCTTC. This sequence encodes CASSLARTGPNYGYTF.

In this sample, this clonotype turned up a few times. This sequence joins TRBV4-1 and TRBJ1-2; no clear D. The V gene lost 0 bases and the J gene lost 6 bases, with 11 bases spanning the gap. The CDR3 consists of 14 residues. The V gene's germline CDR1 is MGHRA and CDR2 YSYEKL. Written as DNA, the CDR3 is TGCGCCAGCAGCCAAGATTTCTCGGAGAATGGCTACACCTTC. Its protein product is CASSQDFSENGYTF.

This clonotype was counted ten times or more. The genes are TRBV7-9 and TRBJ1-1, with D maybe TRBD1 (6 bases). Germline CDR1 SEHNR, CDR2 FQNEAQ (reference sequence). This CDR3 is built from 16 residues. Trimming removed 5 bases from V and 4 bases from J, with 20 bases in between. Written as DNA, the CDR3 is TGTGCCAGCAGCCCGGCTCGTCCAGGGGTTGGCACTGAAGCTTTCTTT. It specifies CASSPARPGVGTEAFF.

The chain joins TRBV7-2 to TRBJ1-4; D is uncertain. CDR3 size: 16 residues. V was shortened by 5 bases and J by 0 bases, with 13 bases between the two germline ends. Looked up from germline, CDR1 is SGHTA and CDR2 is FQGNSA. The CDR3 coding sequence is TGTGCCAGCAGCCCCCCAGTCGGGTCAACTAATGAAAAACTGTTTTTT. It is translated as CASSPPVGSTNEKLFF.

In this sample, this clonotype turned up a few times. The rearrangement links TRBV10-3 to TRBJ2-1, with 11 bases lining up with TRBD2. Germline loops: CDR1 ENHRY, CDR2 SYGVKD. The trim removed 6 bases at V and 2 bases at J, leaving 3 bases unmatched. The CDR3 is 15 amino acids. This CDR3 reads CAIRPTSGTYNEQFF. CDR3 bases: TGTGCCATCAGGCCGACTAGCGGGACCTACAATGAGCAGTTCTTC.

The chain uses TRBV7-9 and TRBJ1-2; D not certain. CDR1 SEHNR and CDR2 FQNEAQ come from the germline V gene (reference sequence). The CDR3 spans 14 residues. V was clipped by 5 bases and J by 5 bases, with 15 bases between them. This chain's CDR3 is CASSPSAGYYGYTF. As DNA, the CDR3 is TGTGCCAGCAGCCCCTCAGCGGGCTATTATGGCTACACCTTC.